This T cell receptor beta chain was sequenced for a study of CD8 T cells in seronegative destructive rheumatoid arthritis (dated by TCRdb to the early 2020s). With regard to the full study: Biological drugs were being received by seven of the eight CND-RA patients at the time of sampling. Researchers compared peripheral CD8+ TCRbeta repertoires from patients with CCP-negative destructive rheumatoid arthritis (CND-RA) against repertoires from newly diagnosed seropositive RA, seronegative RA and healthy controls. Comparison cohorts of seropositive RA, seronegative RA and healthy controls came from an earlier published TCRbeta dataset rather than new sequencing. Study-level results and caveats: The small size of the CND-RA cohort was acknowledged as a limitation of the study. Once age was adjusted for, the CD8+ TCRbeta repertoires of CND-RA patients appeared less diverse and more clonal than the repertoires of other RA subtypes. More CMV-reactive and fewer influenza A-reactive CD8+ TCRbeta sequences were observed in CND-RA repertoires than in controls and other RA subtypes. No public clonotype enrichment survived Benjamini-Hochberg correction across the approximately 120,000 clonotypes tested. In the absence of diagnostic samples, TCR repertoire differences may be partly attributable to poor disease control over the years rather than being present at onset. A distinct set of enriched public clonotypes appeared to be present in CND-RA patients, and the authors interpreted this finding as support for a separate disease subset.

On this clone: No antigen is known for it. Qualities for individual bases were not recorded, and no much larger clone is one base off.

CND-RA patients were negative for the clinical CCP2 antibody test, and joint destruction progressed despite active therapy. Every CND-RA patient had failed conventional anti-rheumatic therapy and showed typical joint destruction in the wrists and ankles. Sampling of CND-RA patients was performed not at diagnosis but after long disease histories, which spanned decades in several cases. Roughly 46 millilitres of EDTA-anticoagulated peripheral blood were collected from each patient. Density gradient separation with Ficoll-Paque PLUS was used to isolate peripheral blood mononuclear cells. CD8+ cells were isolated from fresh or cryopreserved PBMCs by AutoMACS magnetic bead positive selection, with purity checked by flow cytometry. Nucleospin Tissue or Tissue XS kits were used to extract genomic DNA, which was then quantified on a Qubit 2.0 fluorometer. Genomic DNA from CD8+ cells was used for TCRbeta sequencing, which was performed according to the manufacturer's instructions. A genomics technology centre in Finland performed the TCRbeta sequencing with the immunoSEQ assay. The original methods were these. The clonotype tables produced by the immunoSEQ preprocessing pipeline were converted into VDJtools format, and any non-productive clonotypes were filtered out. Samples with fewer than 10,000 reads were excluded, the remaining samples were subsampled to 10,000 reads, and most of the eight CND-RA samples met this threshold. Using the VDJtools CalcDiversityStats function on data subsampled to 10,000 reads, the Shannon-Wiener, Simpson and clonality indices were calculated. Non-singleton TCRbeta clonotypes were hard-matched, with no mismatches allowed, against VDJdb to infer antigen specificity. CDR3 sequences differing by one amino acid (Hamming distance 1) were grouped into clusters with potentially shared antigen targets. Public clonotypes were tested for group enrichment with one-sided Fisher's exact tests after resampling groups to six samples, repeated ten times. TCRdb took over this immuneACCESS table, retaining in-frame rearrangements with V and J assigned. Such tables are incomplete; in checked studies, under half of the missing clones stem from an unresolved V gene, and the remainder is unexplained. That table furnishes V, J and clone size, whereas the DNA furnished D and trimming. In all, the sample holds about 13,000 clones, and under 85% of those were seen once. About 30% of the sample rests with the top ten.

Sample: CD8+ T cells from blood. The receptor's source is a woman between 25 and 49 years old with seronegative destructive rheumatoid arthritis.

The DNA reads TGTGCCTGGAGTGCCCTGCGGAACACGGGCGGGGTTCAGGAGCAGTACTTC. Its translation reads: CAWSALRNTGGVQEQYF. The sequence is built from TRBV30 and TRBJ2-7, with a weak D call of TRBD2 (6 bases match). The germline V gene (reference sequence) provides CDR1 GTSNPN and CDR2 SVGIG. The CDR3, cysteine through phenylalanine, is 17 amino acids long. Just the 51-base CDR3 DNA is kept, in frame starting at base 1. V is reduced by 1 base and J by 7 bases, leaving a spacing of 26 bases between them.